The rows below give T cell receptor beta chains drawn from one sample of a study of blood T cell repertoires in COVID-19. The data were produced by immunoSEQ multiplex PCR, yet TCRdb's version contains in-frame clones alone and is incomplete. Here the sample spans 200,000 or so clones, approximately 83% being singletons. Sequences were obtained from peripheral blood. The receptors were sampled from a human donor with active or convalescent COVID-19. The donor label of this sample is uncertain. CDR3s include the opening cysteine and the closing phenylalanine or tryptophan. A D gene is named only where the DNA matches it firmly. A row's size may be missing; if present it is once, few, many or a size class.

TRBJ1-5 | NA | NA | TRBV5-6 | TGTGCCAGCAGCATCAGGAATCAGCCCCAGCATTTT | CASSIRNQPQHF
TRBJ2-1 | NA | TRBD2 | TRBV11-3 | TGTGCCAGCAGCCCCGGGACTAGCGGTCCCAATGAGCAGTTCTTC | CASSPGTSGPNEQFF
TRBJ1-1 | NA | TRBD1 | TRBV7-3 | TGTGCCAGCAGCAGGGGACAGGGGAACACTGAAGCTTTCTTT | CASSRGQGNTEAFF
TRBJ2-7 | NA | NA | TRBV7-2 | TGTGCCAGCAGCTCCCAACCTGGGCCCTACGAGCAGTACTTC | CASSSQPGPYEQYF
TRBJ1-4 | NA | NA | TRBV28 | TGTGCCAGCAGGCCGGTGACAGCAACTAATGAAAAACTGTTTTTT | CASRPVTATNEKLFF
TRBJ1-2 | NA | NA | TRBV27 | TGTGCCAGCACCTCCGGCGGGGGGAGAGGCTACACCTTC | CASTSGGGRGYTF
TRBJ1-2 | NA | NA | TRBV18 | TGTGCCAGCTCACCACCGACGAGGGCGGGAGGCTACACCTTC | CASSPPTRAGGYTF
TRBJ2-7 | NA | TRBD2 | TRBV5-1 | TGCGCCAGCAGCCCGCAAGTGGGAGCGGGAGGTTGGGAAGAGCAGTACTTC | CASSPQVGAGGWEEQYF
TRBJ2-7 | NA | NA | TRBV4-2 | TGTGCCAGCAGCCAAGAAGTCACGGACAAGACGTACGAGCAGTACTTC | CASSQEVTDKTYEQYF
TRBJ1-1 | NA | TRBD1 | TRBV7-8 | TGTGCCAGCAGCACCCAACAGGGGGCCTTGAACACTGAAGCTTTCTTT | CASSTQQGALNTEAFF
TRBJ2-2 | few | TRBD2 | TRBV24-1 | TGTGCCACCAGTGCCTGGACTAGCGGGAGAACCGGGGAGCTGTTTTTT | CATSAWTSGRTGELFF
TRBJ1-1 | NA | NA | TRBV5-1 | TGCGCCAGCAGCTTGGAGGGGGGGAGAACTGAAGCTTTCTTT | CASSLEGGRTEAFF
TRBJ1-4 | NA | TRBD1 | TRBV27 | TGTGCCAGCAGTTCAACAGGGGCAGTCGATGAAAAACTGTTTTTT | CASSSTGAVDEKLFF
TRBJ1-2 | few | TRBD1 | TRBV27 | TGTGCCAGCAGTTCTGGGACAGCCCGCTATGGCTACACCTTC | CASSSGTARYGYTF
TRBJ1-6 | NA | NA | TRBV13 | TGTGCCAGCAGCAATCGACGGACTAATAATTCACCCCTCCACTTT | CASSNRRTNNSPLHF
TRBJ2-7 | NA | TRBD2 | TRBV20-1 | TGCAGTGCTATTGATAGCGGGAGTGGCGAGCAGTACTTC | CSAIDSGSGEQYF
TRBJ2-2 | NA | NA | TRBV30 | TGTGCCTCCCCCGGCAGGCACACCGGGGAGCTGTTTTTT | CASPGRHTGELFF
TRBJ1-6 | NA | NA | TRBV27 | TGTGCCAGCAGCTCCGGGACATCATATTCACCCCTCCACTTT | CASSSGTSYSPLHF
TRBJ1-6 | NA | TRBD1 | TRBV4-3 | TGCGCCAGCAGCCAAGACAGGGGGGAATATTCACCCCTCCACTTT | CASSQDRGEYSPLHF
TRBJ2-3 | NA | TRBD2 | TRBV2 | TGTGCCAGCAGTGAAACGTTGATTTCTAGCGGGAGGGCCCTCTTCACAGATACGCAGTATTTT | CASSETLISSGRALFTDTQYF
TRBJ2-7 | once | NA | TRBV12-1 | TGTGCCAGCAGCTTACCACGAGACCTCCGGGAAACTTCCGAGCAGTACTTC | CASSLPRDLRETSEQYF
TRBJ2-2 | NA | NA | TRBV5-1 | TGCGCCAGCAGCTTGGCGAGACGGACTGGGGTCGCCGGGGAGCTGTTTTTT | CASSLARRTGVAGELFF
TRBJ1-3 | NA | NA | TRBV5-1 | TGCGCCAGCAGCTTGGTTCAGGGGCCTGGAAACACCATATATTTT | CASSLVQGPGNTIYF
TRBJ2-7 | few | TRBD2 | TRBV7-9 | TGTGCCAGCAGCCCAGAGGGCGGGGGGATCTACGAGCAGTACTTC | CASSPEGGGIYEQYF
TRBJ2-1 | NA | TRBD2 | TRBV9 | TGTGCCAGCGGGCGGGGGGCCGGTTTCAATGAGCAGTTCTTC | CASGRGAGFNEQFF
TRBJ2-1 | NA | TRBD1 | TRBV5-1 | TGCGCCAGCAGCTTAGACAGGGGGAGGAATGAGCAGTTCTTC | CASSLDRGRNEQFF
TRBJ2-7 | NA | NA | TRBV10-3 | TGTGCCATCAGTGGCTTATCCGGCCAACTACGACAGCAGTACTTC | CAISGLSGQLRQQYF
TRBJ2-7 | few | TRBD2 | TRBV2 | TGTGCCAGCGTCGGGCTAGCGGGGTCCGAGCAGTACTTC | CASVGLAGSEQYF
TRBJ2-2 | NA | NA | TRBV4-3 | TGCGCCAGCAGCCAAGAACGGTTTAACACCGGGGAGCTGTTTTTT | CASSQERFNTGELFF
TRBJ2-3 | NA | NA | TRBV6-4 | TGTGCCACCTTAGTGTTTAGCACAGATACGCAGTATTTT | CATLVFSTDTQYF
TRBJ1-1 | NA | NA | TRBV7-9 | TGTGCCAGCAGCTTAGGGTTGGGGGGCACTGAAGCTTTCTTT | CASSLGLGGTEAFF
TRBJ2-7 | NA | NA | TRBV27 | TGTGCCAGCAGAAGACATGTCGCAACCTACGAGCAGTACTTC | CASRRHVATYEQYF
TRBJ2-1 | NA | NA | TRBV3-1/TRBV3-2 | TGTGCCAGCAGCCTTCGGGCGTCGGGGAACAATGAGCAGTTCTTC | CASSLRASGNNEQFF
TRBJ1-1 | NA | NA | TRBV28 | TGTGCCAGCAGTTTATTGAGGACTGAAGCTTTCTTT | CASSLLRTEAFF
TRBJ2-7 | few | NA | TRBV7-9 | TGTGCCAGCAGCTTAGAAGAGGGCTACGAGCAGTACTTC | CASSLEEGYEQYF
TRBJ2-1 | once | TRBD1 | TRBV5-6 | TGTGCCAGCAGCCCCATATCGGGACAGGTTAATTATGAGCAGTTCTTC | CASSPISGQVNYEQFF
TRBJ2-5 | NA | NA | TRBV11-1 | TGTGCCAGCACTCAGCGGGCTCAAGAGACCCAGTACTTC | CASTQRAQETQYF
TRBJ2-5 | few | TRBD2 | TRBV6-1 | TGTGCCAGCAGTGCCCTCCTAGCGGGGGGCAGGGAGACCCAGTACTTC | CASSALLAGGRETQYF
TRBJ2-7 | few | NA | TRBV12-3/TRBV12-4 | TGTGCCAGCAGTCCTAGCTCCTACGAGCAGTACTTC | CASSPSSYEQYF
TRBJ1-5 | NA | NA | TRBV2 | TGTGCCAGCATCAAAGGGGGGGCCCAGCATTTT | CASIKGGAQHF
TRBJ2-5 | once | TRBD1 | TRBV7-3 | TGTGCCAGCAGCTTGGGACAGGGGCCAATGGAGACCCAGTACTTC | CASSLGQGPMETQYF
TRBJ2-1 | NA | TRBD1 | TRBV6-5 | TGTGCCACATACAGGGGCAATGAGCAGTTCTTC | CATYRGNEQFF
TRBJ1-2 | once | NA | TRBV7-9 | TGTGCCAGCAGCTTACCTACAGTTACTAACTATGGCTACACCTTC | CASSLPTVTNYGYTF
TRBJ1-1 | NA | NA | TRBV7-7 | TGTGCCAGCAGCAAAGACATGAACACTGAAGCTTTCTTT | CASSKDMNTEAFF
TRBJ2-7 | NA | TRBD2 | TRBV2 | TGTGCCAGCAGTGTCCTAGCGGGGCCTTCTTACGAGCAGTACTTC | CASSVLAGPSYEQYF
TRBJ1-1 | NA | NA | TRBV19 | TGTGCCAGTAGTGGAAGCTCAAGGGGCACTGAAGCTTTCTTT | CASSGSSRGTEAFF
TRBJ1-3 | once | TRBD1 | TRBV2 | TGTGCCAGCAGGACAGGGCCTGGAAACACCATATATTTT | CASRTGPGNTIYF
TRBJ2-1 | NA | TRBD2 | TRBV5-6 | TGTGCCAGCAGCCCGAGTAAGCGGGGGACCTACAATGAGCAGTTCTTC | CASSPSKRGTYNEQFF
TRBJ2-7 | NA | NA | TRBV4-2 | TGTGCCAGCAGCCAAGATGTCGGGTTATCCTACGAGCAGTACTTC | CASSQDVGLSYEQYF
TRBJ1-1 | NA | NA | TRBV4-3 | TGCGCCAGCAGCCAAGTCAGCGGGACTGAAGCTTTCTTT | CASSQVSGTEAFF
TRBJ1-5 | NA | NA | TRBV4-1 | TGCGCCAGCAGCCAAGCGATAGACGGGACTTTCGAGAGGAATCAGCCCCAGCATTTT | CASSQAIDGTFERNQPQHF
TRBJ1-1 | NA | NA | TRBV9 | TGTGCCAGCAGCGTAGCTTCAGGGGCGAACACTGAAGCTTTCTTT | CASSVASGANTEAFF
TRBJ1-3 | NA | NA | TRBV5-1 | TGCGCCAGCAGCTTGGCCGGGGTCTCTGGAAACACCATATATTTT | CASSLAGVSGNTIYF
TRBJ2-5 | NA | TRBD2 | TRBV5-1 | TGCGCCAGCAGCGCTAGCGGCCACGAAGAGACCCAGTACTTC | CASSASGHEETQYF
TRBJ1-5 | NA | NA | TRBV19 | TGTGCCAGTAGTATGGAGGCTCAGTTGATTAATCAGCCCCAGCATTTT | CASSMEAQLINQPQHF